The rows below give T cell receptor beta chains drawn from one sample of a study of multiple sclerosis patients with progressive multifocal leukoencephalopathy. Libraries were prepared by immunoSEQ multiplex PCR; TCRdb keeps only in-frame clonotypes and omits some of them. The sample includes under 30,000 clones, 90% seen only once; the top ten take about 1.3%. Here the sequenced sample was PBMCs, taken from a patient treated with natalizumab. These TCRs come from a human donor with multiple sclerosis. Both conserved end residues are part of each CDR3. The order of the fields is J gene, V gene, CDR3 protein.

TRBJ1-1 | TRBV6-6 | CASSSPGQGTFF
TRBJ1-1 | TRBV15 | CATSREYLPEAFF
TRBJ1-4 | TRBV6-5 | CASSYSGGGSEKLFF
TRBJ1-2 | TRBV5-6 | CASSFLDGTSYGYTF
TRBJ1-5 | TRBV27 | CASSSRGGNQPQHF
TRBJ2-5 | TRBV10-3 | CAISETPRAGRETQYF
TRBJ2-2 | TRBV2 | CASIRGPNTGELFF
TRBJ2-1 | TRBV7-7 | CASSDTRDHGNEQFF
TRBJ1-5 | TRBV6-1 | CASSGTGGNQPQHF
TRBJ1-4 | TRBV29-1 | CSVGSVNEKLFF
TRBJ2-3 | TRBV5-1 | CASSLVWGTDTQYF